Listed below are T cell receptor beta chains from one sample, sequenced in a study of T cells in Graves' hyperthyroidism and ophthalmopathy. One entry per CDR3 protein, called by TCRdb with MiXCR from the multiplex PCR reads. The sample has 530,000 or so distinct CDR3 sequences; roughly 25% are singletons. The sequencing sample was made of blood. Source of these receptors: a woman aged 25 to 39 with Graves' ophthalmopathy. The CDR3 runs from the conserved cysteine through the conserved F or W. The order of the fields is D gene, V gene, J gene, clone size, CDR3 protein, CDR3 DNA. D genes are given only for firm matches. The size entry is marked missing in some rows and otherwise reads once, few, many or a size class.

D gene: -
V gene: TRBV11-2
J gene: TRBJ1-2
clone size: -
CDR3 protein: CASSSQLTGDGYTF
CDR3 DNA: TGTGCCAGCAGCTCGCAACTAACGGGGGATGGCTACACCTTC

D gene: TRBD2
V gene: TRBV10-3
J gene: TRBJ2-7
clone size: many
CDR3 protein: CATGGTTNEQYF
CDR3 DNA: TGTGCCACCGGTGGGACTACCAACGAGCAGTACTTC

D gene: TRBD1
V gene: TRBV20-1
J gene: TRBJ2-7
clone size: -
CDR3 protein: CSARTSGGNEQYF
CDR3 DNA: TGCAGTGCTAGAACCTCAGGGGGCAACGAGCAGTACTTC

D gene: -
V gene: TRBV6-1
J gene: TRBJ2-2
clone size: few
CDR3 protein: CASSAGTLWNTGELFF
CDR3 DNA: TGTGCCAGCAGTGCTGGGACACTCTGGAACACCGGGGAGCTGTTTTTT

D gene: -
V gene: TRBV11-2
J gene: TRBJ2-7
clone size: -
CDR3 protein: CASSPPARVYEQYF
CDR3 DNA: TGTGCCAGCAGCCCTCCGGCGCGGGTATACGAGCAGTACTTC

D gene: -
V gene: TRBV5-1
J gene: TRBJ1-2
clone size: many
CDR3 protein: CANLLGYNYGYTF
CDR3 DNA: TGCGCCAACCTCCTCGGGTATAACTATGGCTACACCTTC

D gene: -
V gene: TRBV3-1
J gene: TRBJ2-5
clone size: once
CDR3 protein: CATGGLQETQYF
CDR3 DNA: TGTGCCACCGGGGGGCTCCAAGAGACCCAGTACTTC

D gene: -
V gene: TRBV5-1
J gene: TRBJ2-7
clone size: many
CDR3 protein: CASSFGKTYEQYF
CDR3 DNA: TGCGCCAGCAGCTTCGGTAAAACCTACGAGCAGTACTTC

D gene: TRBD1
V gene: TRBV10-3
J gene: TRBJ2-3
clone size: -
CDR3 protein: CAIRTGGADTDTQYF
CDR3 DNA: TGTGCCATCAGAACAGGGGGCGCCGACACAGATACGCAGTATTTT

D gene: -
V gene: TRBV7-2
J gene: TRBJ1-1
clone size: many
CDR3 protein: CASSTTGPGTFF
CDR3 DNA: TGTGCCAGCAGCACTACAGGGCCAGGGACTTTCTTT

D gene: -
V gene: TRBV12-3/TRBV12-4
J gene: TRBJ2-5
clone size: many
CDR3 protein: CASSLRVETQYF
CDR3 DNA: TGTGCCAGCAGTTTACGAGTAGAGACCCAGTACTTC

D gene: TRBD2
V gene: TRBV28
J gene: TRBJ2-2
clone size: -
CDR3 protein: CASSLAGTRVPGELFF
CDR3 DNA: TGTGCCAGCAGTCTCGCCGGGACTAGAGTTCCCGGGGAGCTGTTTTTT

D gene: -
V gene: TRBV15
J gene: TRBJ2-7
clone size: -
CDR3 protein: CATSRVRRPASYEQYF
CDR3 DNA: TGTGCCACCAGCAGAGTTAGGAGACCCGCTTCCTACGAGCAGTACTTC

D gene: -
V gene: TRBV20-1
J gene: TRBJ2-7
clone size: many
CDR3 protein: CSARADPYEQYF
CDR3 DNA: TGCAGTGCTAGGGCCGATCCCTACGAGCAGTACTTC

D gene: -
V gene: TRBV12-3/TRBV12-4
J gene: TRBJ2-5
clone size: -
CDR3 protein: CASTRTVGVETQYF
CDR3 DNA: TGTGCCAGCACGCGGACAGTAGGGGTAGAGACCCAGTACTTC

D gene: -
V gene: TRBV19
J gene: TRBJ2-6
clone size: many
CDR3 protein: CASSLYVAGANVLTF
CDR3 DNA: TGTGCCAGTAGTTTATATGTGGCTGGGGCCAACGTCCTGACTTTC

D gene: TRBD1
V gene: TRBV6-1
J gene: TRBJ1-2
clone size: many
CDR3 protein: CASSEVSGTGVGYTF
CDR3 DNA: TGTGCCAGCAGTGAAGTATCAGGGACAGGGGTTGGCTACACCTTC

D gene: TRBD1
V gene: TRBV7-3
J gene: TRBJ1-6
clone size: many
CDR3 protein: CASSPQTGDSPLHF
CDR3 DNA: TGTGCCAGCAGCCCTCAGACAGGGGATTCACCCCTCCACTTT